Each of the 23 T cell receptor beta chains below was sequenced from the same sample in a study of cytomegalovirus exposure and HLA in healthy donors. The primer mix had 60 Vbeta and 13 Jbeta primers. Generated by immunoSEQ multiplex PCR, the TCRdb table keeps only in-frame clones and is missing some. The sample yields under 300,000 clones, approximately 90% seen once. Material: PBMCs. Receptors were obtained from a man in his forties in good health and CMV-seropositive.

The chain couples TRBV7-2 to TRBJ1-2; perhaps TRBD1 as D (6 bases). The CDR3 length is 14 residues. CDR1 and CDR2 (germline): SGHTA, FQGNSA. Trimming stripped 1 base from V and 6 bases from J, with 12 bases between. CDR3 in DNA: TGTGCCAGCAGCTTAGTTAGGACAGAGAATGGCTACACCTTC. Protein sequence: CASSLVRTENGYTF.

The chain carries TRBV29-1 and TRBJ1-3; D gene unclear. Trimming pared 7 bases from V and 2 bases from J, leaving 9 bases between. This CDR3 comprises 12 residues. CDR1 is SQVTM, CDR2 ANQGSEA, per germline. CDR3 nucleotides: TGCAGCGGGTCCTCTACTGGAAACACCATATATTTT. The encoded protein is CSGSSTGNTIYF.

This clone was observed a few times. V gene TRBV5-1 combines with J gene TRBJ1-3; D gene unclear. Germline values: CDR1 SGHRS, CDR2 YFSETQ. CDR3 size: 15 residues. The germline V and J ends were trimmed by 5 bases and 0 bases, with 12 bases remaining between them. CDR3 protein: CASRLDGGSGNTIYF. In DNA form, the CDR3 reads TGCGCCAGCAGGCTGGACGGAGGCTCTGGAAACACCATATATTTT.

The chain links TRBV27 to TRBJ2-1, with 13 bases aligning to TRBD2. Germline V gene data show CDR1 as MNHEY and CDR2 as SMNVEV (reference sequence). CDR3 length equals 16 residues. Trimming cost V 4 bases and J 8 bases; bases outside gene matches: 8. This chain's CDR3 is CASSSPGTSGTDEQFF. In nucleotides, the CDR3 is TGTGCCAGCAGTTCCCCCGGGACTAGCGGGACCGATGAGCAGTTCTTC.

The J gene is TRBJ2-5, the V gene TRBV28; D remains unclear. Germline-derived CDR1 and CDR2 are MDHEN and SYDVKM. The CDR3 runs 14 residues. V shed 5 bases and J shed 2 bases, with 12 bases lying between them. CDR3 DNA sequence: TGTGCCAGCAGTCGATTCAGTGCTCAAGAGACCCAGTACTTC. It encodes CASSRFSAQETQYF.

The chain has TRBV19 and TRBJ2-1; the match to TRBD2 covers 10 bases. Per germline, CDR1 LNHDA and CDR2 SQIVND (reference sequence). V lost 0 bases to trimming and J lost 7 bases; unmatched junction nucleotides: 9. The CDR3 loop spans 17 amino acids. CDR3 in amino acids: CASSIDPASGSGNEQFF. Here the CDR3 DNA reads TGTGCCAGTAGTATAGATCCCGCTAGCGGGAGTGGGAATGAGCAGTTCTTC.

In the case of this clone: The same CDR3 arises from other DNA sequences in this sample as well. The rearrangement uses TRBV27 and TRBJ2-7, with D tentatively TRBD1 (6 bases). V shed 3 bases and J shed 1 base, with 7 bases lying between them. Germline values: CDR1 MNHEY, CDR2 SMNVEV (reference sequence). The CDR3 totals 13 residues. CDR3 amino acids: CASSLTGSYEQYF. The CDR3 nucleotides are TGTGCCAGCAGTTTGACAGGTTCCTACGAGCAGTACTTC.

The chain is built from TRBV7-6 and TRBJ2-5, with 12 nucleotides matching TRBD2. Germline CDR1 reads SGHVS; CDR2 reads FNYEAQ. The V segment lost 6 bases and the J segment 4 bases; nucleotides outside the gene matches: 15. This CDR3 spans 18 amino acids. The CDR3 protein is CASSLPTSGSEPPETQYF. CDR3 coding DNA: TGTGCCAGCAGTTTACCGACTAGCGGGAGTGAACCCCCAGAGACCCAGTACTTC.

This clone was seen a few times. The CDR3 region has the DNA TGCGCCAGCAGCTTCCAGGGGGCAGGAGAAAAACTGTTTTTT. This codes for CASSFQGAGEKLFF. This chain connects TRBV5-1 to TRBJ1-4; the match to TRBD1 covers 8 bases. J lost 8 bases, V lost 2 bases, and 5 bases had no gene match. CDR1 is SGHRS and CDR2 is YFSETQ in the germline V gene. The CDR3 has 14 amino acids.

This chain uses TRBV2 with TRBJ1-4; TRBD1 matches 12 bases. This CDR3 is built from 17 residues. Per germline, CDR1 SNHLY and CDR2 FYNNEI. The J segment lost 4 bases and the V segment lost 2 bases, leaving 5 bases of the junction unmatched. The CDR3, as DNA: TGTGCCAGCAGTGAACGGGACAGGGGGCTTGGTAATGAAAAACTGTTTTTT. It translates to CASSERDRGLGNEKLFF.

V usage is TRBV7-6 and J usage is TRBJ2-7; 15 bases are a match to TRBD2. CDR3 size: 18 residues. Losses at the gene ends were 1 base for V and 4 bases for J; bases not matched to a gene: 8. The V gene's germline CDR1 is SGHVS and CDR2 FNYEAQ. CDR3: CASSLVPGLAGGGYEQYF. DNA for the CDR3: TGTGCCAGCAGCTTAGTCCCGGGACTAGCGGGAGGCGGATACGAGCAGTACTTC.

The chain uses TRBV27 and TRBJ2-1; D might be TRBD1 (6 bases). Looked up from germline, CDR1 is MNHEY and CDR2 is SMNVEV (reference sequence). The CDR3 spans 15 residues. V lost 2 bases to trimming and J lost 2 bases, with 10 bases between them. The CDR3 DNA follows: TGTGCCAGCAGTTTACAGGGGAAGACCTACAATGAGCAGTTCTTC. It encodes CASSLQGKTYNEQFF.

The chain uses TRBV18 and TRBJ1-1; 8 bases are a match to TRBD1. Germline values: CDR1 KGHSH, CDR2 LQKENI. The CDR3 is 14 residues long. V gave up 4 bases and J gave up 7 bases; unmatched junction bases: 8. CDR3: CASSRTGTKGEAFF. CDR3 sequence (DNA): TGTGCCAGCTCACGGACAGGGACAAAGGGTGAAGCTTTCTTT. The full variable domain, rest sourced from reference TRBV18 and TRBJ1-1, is NAGVMQNPRHLVRRRGQEARLRCSPMKGHSHVYWYRQLPEEGLKFMVYLQKENIIDESGMPKERFSAEFPKEGPSILRIQQVVRGDSAAYFCASSRTGTKGEAFFGQGTRLTVV.

The CDR3 protein is CASSPGTGGGYEQYF. CDR3 nucleotides: TGTGCCAGCAGTCCCGGGACAGGGGGCGGATACGAGCAGTACTTC. The genes are TRBV6-6 and TRBJ2-7; 12 bases are a match to TRBD1. The CDR3 is 15 residues long. CDR1 and CDR2 (germline): MNHNY, SVGAGI (reference sequence). J was trimmed by 4 bases and V by 5 bases; bases with no gene match: 6.

CDR3 DNA: TGTGCCAGCAGCGCGCAACTAGCGGGAGGGCCCTACAATGAGCAGTTCTTC. It is translated as CASSAQLAGGPYNEQFF. The chain combines TRBV7-6 with TRBJ2-1; 13 bases match TRBD2. Trimming at V came to 5 bases and at J to 2 bases, leaving 6 bases not matched to a gene. In germline, CDR1 is SGHVS, CDR2 FNYEAQ. This CDR3 has 17 amino acids.

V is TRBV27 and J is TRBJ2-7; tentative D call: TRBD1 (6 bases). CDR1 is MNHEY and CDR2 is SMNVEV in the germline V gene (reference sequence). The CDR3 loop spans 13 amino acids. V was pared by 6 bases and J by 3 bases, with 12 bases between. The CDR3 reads CASSPQGFYEQYF. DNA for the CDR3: TGTGCCAGCAGCCCACAGGGTTTCTACGAGCAGTACTTC.

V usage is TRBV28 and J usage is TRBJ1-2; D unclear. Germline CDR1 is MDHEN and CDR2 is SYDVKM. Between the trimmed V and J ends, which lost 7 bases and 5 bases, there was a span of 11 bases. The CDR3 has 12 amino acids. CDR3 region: CASNKLEYGYTF. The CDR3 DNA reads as TGTGCCAGCAACAAGTTGGAGTATGGCTACACCTTC.

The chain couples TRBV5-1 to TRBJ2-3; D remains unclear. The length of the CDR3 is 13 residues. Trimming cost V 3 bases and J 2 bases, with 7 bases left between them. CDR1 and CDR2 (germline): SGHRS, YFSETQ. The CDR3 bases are TGCGCCAGCAGCTCAATCATCACAGATACGCAGTATTTT. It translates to CASSSIITDTQYF.

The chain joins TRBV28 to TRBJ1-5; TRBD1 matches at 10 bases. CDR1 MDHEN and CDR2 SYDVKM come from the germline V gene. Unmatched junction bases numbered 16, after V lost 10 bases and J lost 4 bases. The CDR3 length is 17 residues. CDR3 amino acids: CATYFPHRDRGNQPQHF. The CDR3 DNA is TGTGCCACTTATTTCCCGCACCGGGACAGGGGAAATCAGCCCCAGCATTTT.

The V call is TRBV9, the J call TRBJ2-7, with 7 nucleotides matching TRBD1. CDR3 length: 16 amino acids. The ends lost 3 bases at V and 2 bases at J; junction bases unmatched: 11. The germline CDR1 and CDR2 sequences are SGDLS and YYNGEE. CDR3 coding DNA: TGTGCCAGCAGCGAGGGGGCGGCGCAGATTGCCTACGAGCAGTACTTC. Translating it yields CASSEGAAQIAYEQYF.

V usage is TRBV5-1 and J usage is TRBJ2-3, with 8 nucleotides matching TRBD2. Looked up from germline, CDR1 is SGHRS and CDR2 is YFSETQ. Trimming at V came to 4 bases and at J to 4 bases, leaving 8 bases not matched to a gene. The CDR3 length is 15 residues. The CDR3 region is CASSTTGTRADTQYF. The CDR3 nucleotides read TGCGCCAGCAGCACCACCGGGACTAGGGCAGATACGCAGTATTTT.

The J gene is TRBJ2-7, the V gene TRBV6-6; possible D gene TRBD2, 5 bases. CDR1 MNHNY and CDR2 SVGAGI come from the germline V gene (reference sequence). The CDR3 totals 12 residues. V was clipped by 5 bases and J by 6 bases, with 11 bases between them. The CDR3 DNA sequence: TGTGCCAGCAGTCCCGGAGGCGGCGAGCAGTACTTC. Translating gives CASSPGGGEQYF.

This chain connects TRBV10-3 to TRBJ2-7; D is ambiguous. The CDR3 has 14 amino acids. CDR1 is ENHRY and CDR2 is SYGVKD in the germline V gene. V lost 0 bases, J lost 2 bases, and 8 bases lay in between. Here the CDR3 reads CAISESTDPYEQYF. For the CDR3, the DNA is TGTGCCATCAGTGAGTCTACAGACCCCTACGAGCAGTACTTC.